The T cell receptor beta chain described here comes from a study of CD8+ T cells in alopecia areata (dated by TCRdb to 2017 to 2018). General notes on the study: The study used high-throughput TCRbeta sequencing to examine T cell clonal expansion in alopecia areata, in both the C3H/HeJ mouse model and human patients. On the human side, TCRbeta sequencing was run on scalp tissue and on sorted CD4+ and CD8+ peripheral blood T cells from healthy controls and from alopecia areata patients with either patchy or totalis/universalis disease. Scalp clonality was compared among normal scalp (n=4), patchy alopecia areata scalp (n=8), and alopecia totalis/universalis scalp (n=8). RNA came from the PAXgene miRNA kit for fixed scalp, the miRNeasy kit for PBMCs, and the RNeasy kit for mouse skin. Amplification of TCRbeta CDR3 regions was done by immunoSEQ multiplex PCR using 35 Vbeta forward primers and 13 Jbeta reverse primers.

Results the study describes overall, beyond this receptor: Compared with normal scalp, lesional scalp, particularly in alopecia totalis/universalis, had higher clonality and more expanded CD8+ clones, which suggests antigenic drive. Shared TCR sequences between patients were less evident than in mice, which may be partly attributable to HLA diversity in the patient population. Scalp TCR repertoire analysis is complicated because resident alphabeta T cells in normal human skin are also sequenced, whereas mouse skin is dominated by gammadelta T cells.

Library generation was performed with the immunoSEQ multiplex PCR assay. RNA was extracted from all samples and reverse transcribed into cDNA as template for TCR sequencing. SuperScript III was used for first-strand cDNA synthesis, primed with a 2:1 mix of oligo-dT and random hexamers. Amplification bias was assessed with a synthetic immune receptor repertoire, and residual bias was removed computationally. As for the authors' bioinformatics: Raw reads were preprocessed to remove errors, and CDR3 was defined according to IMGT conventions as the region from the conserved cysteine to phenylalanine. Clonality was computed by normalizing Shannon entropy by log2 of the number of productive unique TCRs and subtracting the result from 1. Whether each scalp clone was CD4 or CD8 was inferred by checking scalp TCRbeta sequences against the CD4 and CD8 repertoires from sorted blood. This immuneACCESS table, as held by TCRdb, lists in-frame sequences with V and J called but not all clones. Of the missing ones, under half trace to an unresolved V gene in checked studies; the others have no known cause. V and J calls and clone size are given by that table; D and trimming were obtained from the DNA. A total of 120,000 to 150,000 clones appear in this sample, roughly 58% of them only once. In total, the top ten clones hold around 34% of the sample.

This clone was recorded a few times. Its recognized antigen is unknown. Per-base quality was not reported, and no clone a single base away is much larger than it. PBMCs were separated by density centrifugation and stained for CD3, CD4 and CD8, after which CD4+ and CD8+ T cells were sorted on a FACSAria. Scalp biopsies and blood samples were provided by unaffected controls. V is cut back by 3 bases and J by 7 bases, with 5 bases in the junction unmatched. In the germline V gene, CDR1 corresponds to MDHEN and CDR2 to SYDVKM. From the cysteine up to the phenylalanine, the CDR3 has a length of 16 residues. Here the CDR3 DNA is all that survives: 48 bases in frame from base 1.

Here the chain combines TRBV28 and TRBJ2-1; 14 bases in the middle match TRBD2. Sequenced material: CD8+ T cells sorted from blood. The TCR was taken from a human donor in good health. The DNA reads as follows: TGTGCCAGCAGTTTCCCCGGGACTAGCGGGAGTAATGAGCAGTTCTTC. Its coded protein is CASSFPGTSGSNEQFF.